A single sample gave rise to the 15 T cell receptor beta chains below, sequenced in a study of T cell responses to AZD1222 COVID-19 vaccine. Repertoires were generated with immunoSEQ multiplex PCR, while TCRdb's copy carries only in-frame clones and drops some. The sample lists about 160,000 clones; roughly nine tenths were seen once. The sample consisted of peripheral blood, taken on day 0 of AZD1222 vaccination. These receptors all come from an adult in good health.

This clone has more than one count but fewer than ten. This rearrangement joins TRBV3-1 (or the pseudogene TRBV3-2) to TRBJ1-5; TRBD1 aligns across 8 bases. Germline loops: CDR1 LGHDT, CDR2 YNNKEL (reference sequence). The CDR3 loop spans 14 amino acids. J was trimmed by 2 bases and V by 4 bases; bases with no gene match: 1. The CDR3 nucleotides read TGTGCCAGCAGCCTGGGACAGGGCAATCAGCCCCAGCATTTT. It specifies CASSLGQGNQPQHF.

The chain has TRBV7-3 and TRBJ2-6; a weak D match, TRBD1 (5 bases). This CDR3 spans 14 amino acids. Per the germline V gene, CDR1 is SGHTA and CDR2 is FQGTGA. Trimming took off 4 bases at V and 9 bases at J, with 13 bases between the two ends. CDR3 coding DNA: TGTGCCAGCAGCTCCACCTTTAGGGGCAACGTCCTGACTTTC. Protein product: CASSSTFRGNVLTF.

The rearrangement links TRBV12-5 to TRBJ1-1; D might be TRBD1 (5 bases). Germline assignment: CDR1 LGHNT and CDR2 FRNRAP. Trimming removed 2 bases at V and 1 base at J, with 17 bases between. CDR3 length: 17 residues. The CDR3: CASGLSGAENRNTEAFF. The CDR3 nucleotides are TGTGCTAGTGGTTTGTCTGGGGCCGAGAACCGGAACACTGAAGCTTTCTTT.

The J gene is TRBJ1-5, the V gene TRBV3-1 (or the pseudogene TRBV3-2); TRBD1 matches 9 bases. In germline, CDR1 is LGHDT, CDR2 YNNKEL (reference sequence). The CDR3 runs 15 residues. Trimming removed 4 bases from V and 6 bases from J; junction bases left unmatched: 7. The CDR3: CASSPDRGWGQPQHF. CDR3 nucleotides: TGTGCCAGCAGCCCGGACAGGGGATGGGGTCAGCCCCAGCATTTT.

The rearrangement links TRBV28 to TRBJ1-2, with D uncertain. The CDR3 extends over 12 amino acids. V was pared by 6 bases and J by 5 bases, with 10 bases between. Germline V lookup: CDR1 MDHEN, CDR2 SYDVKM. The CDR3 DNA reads TGTGCCAGCAGCCAAATTCCTTATGGCTACACCTTC. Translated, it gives CASSQIPYGYTF.

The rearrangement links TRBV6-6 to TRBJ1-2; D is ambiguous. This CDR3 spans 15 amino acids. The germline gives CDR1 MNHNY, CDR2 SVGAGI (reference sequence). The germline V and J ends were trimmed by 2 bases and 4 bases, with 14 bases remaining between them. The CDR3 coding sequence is TGTGCCAGCAGTTACCGGGCAGGTACTACCTATGGCTACACCTTC. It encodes CASSYRAGTTYGYTF.

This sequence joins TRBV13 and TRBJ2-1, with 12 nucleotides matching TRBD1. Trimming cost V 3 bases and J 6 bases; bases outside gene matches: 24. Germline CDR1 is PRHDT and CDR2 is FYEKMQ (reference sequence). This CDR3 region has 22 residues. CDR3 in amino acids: CASSLRVPGQGARATNTNEQFF. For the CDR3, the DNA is TGTGCCAGCAGCTTGAGGGTCCCGGGACAGGGGGCGCGGGCCACCAACACCAATGAGCAGTTCTTC.

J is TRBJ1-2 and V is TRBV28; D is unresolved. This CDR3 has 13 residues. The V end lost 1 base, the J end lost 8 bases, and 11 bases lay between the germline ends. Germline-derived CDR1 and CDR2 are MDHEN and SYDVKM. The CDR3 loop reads CASSLLTSQGYTF. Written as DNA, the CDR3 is TGTGCCAGCAGTTTATTGACAAGCCAAGGCTACACCTTC.

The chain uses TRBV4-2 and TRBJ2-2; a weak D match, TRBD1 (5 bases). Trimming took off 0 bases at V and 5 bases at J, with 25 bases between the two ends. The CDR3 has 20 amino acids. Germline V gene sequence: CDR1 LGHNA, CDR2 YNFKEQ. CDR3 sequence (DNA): TGTGCCAGCAGCCAAGAAGGGGTACCGAGAAACCCGGCTGGAACCGGGGAGCTGTTTTTT. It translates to CASSQEGVPRNPAGTGELFF.

The CDR3 region is CAISDPRGPATGSPLHF. CDR3 DNA sequence: TGTGCCATCAGTGACCCACGGGGACCGGCAACGGGATCACCCCTCCACTTT. The gene calls are TRBV10-3 and TRBJ1-6; D is perhaps TRBD1 (5 bases). CDR1 and CDR2 from the germline V gene are ENHRY and SYGVKD. The CDR3 is 17 residues long. Trimming stripped 3 bases from V and 10 bases from J, with 22 bases between.

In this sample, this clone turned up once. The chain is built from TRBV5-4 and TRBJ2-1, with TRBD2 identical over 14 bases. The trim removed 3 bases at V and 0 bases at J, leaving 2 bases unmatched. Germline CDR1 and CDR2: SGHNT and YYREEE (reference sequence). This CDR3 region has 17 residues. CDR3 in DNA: TGTGCCAGCAGCTCCGGGACTAGCGGGAGCTCCTACAATGAGCAGTTCTTC. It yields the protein CASSSGTSGSSYNEQFF. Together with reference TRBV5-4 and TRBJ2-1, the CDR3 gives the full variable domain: ETGVTQSPTHLIKTRGQQVTLRCSSQSGHNTVSWYQQALGQGPQFIFQYYREEENGRGNFPPRFSGLQFPNYSSELNVNALELDDSALYLCASSSGTSGSSYNEQFFGPGTRLTVL.

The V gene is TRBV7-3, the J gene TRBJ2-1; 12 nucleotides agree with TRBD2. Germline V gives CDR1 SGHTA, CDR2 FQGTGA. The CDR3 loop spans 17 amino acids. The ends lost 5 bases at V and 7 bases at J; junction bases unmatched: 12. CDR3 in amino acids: CASSPAGTSGFRNEQFF. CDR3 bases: TGTGCCAGCAGCCCCGCCGGGACTAGCGGGTTTCGGAATGAGCAGTTCTTC.

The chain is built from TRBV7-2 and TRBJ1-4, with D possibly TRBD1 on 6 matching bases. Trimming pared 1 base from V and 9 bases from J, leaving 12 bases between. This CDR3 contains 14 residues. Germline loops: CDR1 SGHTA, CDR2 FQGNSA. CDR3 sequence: CASSLDWTDQKLFF. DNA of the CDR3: TGTGCCAGCAGCTTAGATTGGACAGACCAAAAACTGTTTTTT.

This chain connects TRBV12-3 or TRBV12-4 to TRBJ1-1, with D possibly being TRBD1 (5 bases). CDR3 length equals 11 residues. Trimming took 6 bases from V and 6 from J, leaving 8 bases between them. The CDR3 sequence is CASSQGAEAFF. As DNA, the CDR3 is TGTGCCAGCAGCCAGGGAGCTGAAGCTTTCTTT.

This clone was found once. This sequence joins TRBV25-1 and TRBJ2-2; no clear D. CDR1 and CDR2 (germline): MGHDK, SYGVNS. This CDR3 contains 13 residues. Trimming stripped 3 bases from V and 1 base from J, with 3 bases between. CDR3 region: CASSDWNTGELFF. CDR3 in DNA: TGTGCCAGCAGTGACTGGAACACCGGGGAGCTGTTTTTT.